The subject of this entry is one T cell receptor (beta chain). Its antigen is unidentified. The primer mix had 52 TRBV and 13 TRBJ primers. Generated by immunoSEQ multiplex PCR, the TCRdb table keeps only in-frame clones and is missing some. Of 25,000 to 30,000 clones in the sample, 92% are singletons; the top ten hold roughly 1.5%. The data are from a study of regulatory T cells. Whole-study results and caveats: Hydrophobic residues at CDR3 positions 6 and 7 were enriched in conventional CD4+ T cells of CD3G-deficient patients.

Germline values: CDR1 SGDLS, CDR2 YYNGEE. Between the trimmed V and J ends, which lost 4 bases and 1 base, there was a span of 12 bases. This CDR3 has 15 residues. Every patient with CD3G deficiency had evidence of autoimmunity. Sorting split CD4+ cells into CD25-high CD127-low Tregs and CD25-low CD127-high conventional T cells. The chain uses TRBV9 and TRBJ2-1; TRBD1 might be the D (5 bases). Material for sequencing was conventional CD4+ T cells sorted from blood. The sequence was collected from a person aged 18 to 35 with CD3G deficiency. The CDR3 loop is CASSQDPGSYNEQFF. The DNA of the CDR3 is TGTGCCAGCAGCCAGGACCCAGGGTCCTACAATGAGCAGTTCTTC.